The rows below give T cell receptor beta chains drawn from one sample of a study of CD8 T cells in ankylosing spondylitis. MiXCR, applied by TCRdb to the 5' RACE reads, yields one record per CDR3 protein. The table includes about 460,000 distinct CDR3 sequences, about 5.7% detected once. Input material: blood, either unsorted or a sorted T cell fraction (not recorded which). The source of these receptors is a male donor with ankylosing spondylitis. Both conserved end residues are part of each CDR3. The order of the fields is clone size, V gene, D gene, J gene, CDR3 DNA, CDR3 protein. D genes are given only for firm matches. Size values are once, few and many counts, or a class for expanded clones, and some rows have none.

abundance: many; v_gene: TRBV5-6; d_gene: -; j_gene: TRBJ2-1; CDR3nt: TGTGCCAGCAGCTTGGGACTAGGGTACAATGAGCAGTTCTTC; CDR3aa: CASSLGLGYNEQFF
abundance: many; v_gene: TRBV6-5; d_gene: -; j_gene: TRBJ2-5; CDR3nt: TGTGCCAGCAGTTTTCCTGGGCAGTTTGGAGAAGAGACCCAGTACTTC; CDR3aa: CASSFPGQFGEETQYF
abundance: many; v_gene: TRBV6-4; d_gene: TRBD1; j_gene: TRBJ2-1; CDR3nt: TGTGCCAGCAGCGTTAATCTACAGGGGGAGCAGTTCTTC; CDR3aa: CASSVNLQGEQFF
abundance: many; v_gene: TRBV29-1; d_gene: TRBD1; j_gene: TRBJ2-5; CDR3nt: TGCAGCGGGGACAGGGGGATCCAAGAGACCCAGTACTTC; CDR3aa: CSGDRGIQETQYF
abundance: -; v_gene: TRBV6-5; d_gene: -; j_gene: TRBJ2-7; CDR3nt: TGTGCCAGCAGTTACTCGAGGGGTGGCCCCCTCGCCTACGAGCAGTACTTC; CDR3aa: CASSYSRGGPLAYEQYF
abundance: many; v_gene: TRBV20-1; d_gene: TRBD1; j_gene: TRBJ1-2; CDR3nt: TGCAGTGCTAGCAGGGACAGGGGAATTCAGGGCTACACCTTC; CDR3aa: CSASRDRGIQGYTF
abundance: many; v_gene: TRBV25-1; d_gene: -; j_gene: TRBJ1-1; CDR3nt: TGTGCCAGCAGTGAAACCCGGTCGGGGGCTGAAGCTTTCTTT; CDR3aa: CASSETRSGAEAFF
abundance: many; v_gene: TRBV10-2; d_gene: -; j_gene: TRBJ1-2; CDR3nt: TGCGCCAGCAGTTCGGCGGCAGGGATAGTAGGCTACACCTTC; CDR3aa: CASSSAAGIVGYTF
abundance: many; v_gene: TRBV5-1; d_gene: -; j_gene: TRBJ2-7; CDR3nt: TGCGCCAGCAGCTTGGCCTTTCGGGGGTACGAGCAGTACTTC; CDR3aa: CASSLAFRGYEQYF
abundance: -; v_gene: TRBV6-5; d_gene: TRBD2; j_gene: TRBJ2-7; CDR3nt: TGTGCCAGCAGTTACTCCGGGACTAGCAGATACGAGCAGTACTTC; CDR3aa: CASSYSGTSRYEQYF
abundance: many; v_gene: TRBV20-1; d_gene: TRBD1; j_gene: TRBJ1-5; CDR3nt: TGCAGTGCTAGAGAACCTACAGGGGGCCACCCTCATAGCAATCAGCCCCAGCATTTT; CDR3aa: CSAREPTGGHPHSNQPQHF
abundance: -; v_gene: TRBV20-1; d_gene: TRBD2; j_gene: TRBJ2-5; CDR3nt: TGCAGTGCTCGAATGGCGGGGGGAAGGGAGACCCAGTACTTC; CDR3aa: CSARMAGGRETQYF
abundance: many; v_gene: TRBV12-3/TRBV12-4; d_gene: -; j_gene: TRBJ1-5; CDR3nt: TGTGCCAGCAGGAAGGGAGCCGATCAGCCCCAGCATTTT; CDR3aa: CASRKGADQPQHF
abundance: few; v_gene: TRBV20-1; d_gene: -; j_gene: TRBJ2-2; CDR3nt: TGCAGCGCCCCCTCAATGGGATCCACCGGGGAGCTGTTTTTT; CDR3aa: CSAPSMGSTGELFF
abundance: -; v_gene: TRBV4-2; d_gene: -; j_gene: TRBJ2-3; CDR3nt: TGTGCCAGCAGCCAAGGTGGAGGCGGGAGCACAGATACGCAGTATTTT; CDR3aa: CASSQGGGGSTDTQYF
abundance: many; v_gene: TRBV21-1; d_gene: -; j_gene: TRBJ1-5; CDR3nt: TGTGCCAGCAGCGGCGGCAACAGGAATCAGCCCCAGCATTTT; CDR3aa: CASSGGNRNQPQHF
abundance: many; v_gene: TRBV29-1; d_gene: TRBD2; j_gene: TRBJ2-7; CDR3nt: TGCAGCGTTGAATTTGGTACCAGCGGGAGGTCCTACGAGCAGTACTTC; CDR3aa: CSVEFGTSGRSYEQYF
abundance: many; v_gene: TRBV7-2; d_gene: -; j_gene: TRBJ2-5; CDR3nt: TGTGCCAGCAGCTTAGGATCCCTGCGGGAGACCCAGTACTTC; CDR3aa: CASSLGSLRETQYF